This entry describes one T cell receptor beta chain. The CDR3 runs 11 residues. The V gene's germline CDR1 is MNHEY and CDR2 SVGAGI. Trimming removed 5 bases from V and 8 bases from J; junction bases left unmatched: 1. This entry belongs to a study of blood T cell repertoires in COVID-19. Whole-study context: T cells, B-cell-depleted T cells, or PBMCs supplied cDNA or gDNA.

In terms of age and location, participants ranged from about 18 to 100 years and lived in about 25 US areas. Clinical history as reported by participants underpinned cohort assignment. Under the authors' procedure: Scientists estimated how many nucleated cells there were by amplifying reference gene primers. Some clones are missing from TCRdb's copy, which holds only in-frame ones; the method was immunoSEQ multiplex PCR. V and J calls plus clone size are reproduced from that table; the DNA served to infer D and trimming. The profile shows some 270,000 clones, 89% of them singletons. The chain combines TRBV6-5 with TRBJ1-1; 8 bases agree with TRBD1. The receptor comes from a woman between 40 and 55 years old who had recovered from COVID-19. Sequenced: PBMCs or T cells enriched from blood (not recorded which). The CDR3 loop reads CASSRTGEAFF. Written as DNA, the CDR3 is TGTGCCAGCAGTAGGACAGGGGAAGCTTTCTTT.